Each of the 11 T cell receptor beta chains below was sequenced from the same sample in a study of identical twins (dated by TCRdb to between 2015 and 2016). The library was generated by 5' RACE. Sequencing was carried out with an Illumina HiSeq 2000. The public sequencing data were trimmed at Q25 with fastp and processed into clonotypes with MiXCR by TCRdb, which kept only in-frame beta chains. A single entry per CDR3 protein holds the most common genes and DNA from its merged rows. In all, the sample holds 300,000 to 350,000 distinct CDR3 sequences, and approximately 13% of those were seen once. The leading ten clones occupy just over 7% of the sample. These data also formed part of another study, on yellow fever vaccine responses in identical twins.

The source material was CD8+ T cells sorted from blood. Every receptor here comes from a woman under 30 in good health.

This clonotype has just a few counts. The rearrangement joins TRBV12-3 or TRBV12-4 to TRBJ2-7; 7 bases line up with TRBD2. This CDR3 is 14 amino acids long. V was clipped by 7 bases and J by 2 bases; unmatched bases: 8. The CDR3 loop is CASTWGGAAYEQYF. In DNA, the CDR3 is TGTGCCAGCACCTGGGGGGGAGCTGCCTACGAGCAGTACTTC.

The gene calls are TRBV21-1 and TRBJ2-2; the listed D gene, TRBD2, was not tested against the DNA. TRBV21-1 is a known pseudogene. CDR3 size: 19 residues. The CDR3 loop reads CATVDPYRQTHANTGELFF. In DNA form, the CDR3 reads TGTGCCACCGTAGATCCCTACCGACAGACGCACGCGAACACCGGGGAGCTGTTTTTT.

This clonotype was picked up a small number of times. The V call is TRBV6-5, the J call TRBJ2-2; 11 nucleotides agree with TRBD2. This CDR3 has 16 amino acids. The germline V gene has CDR1 MNHEY and CDR2 SVGAGI. The V gene end was trimmed by 4 bases and the J gene end by 1 base; junction bases not matched to a gene: 2. The CDR3 nucleotides read TGTGCCAGCAGTTTGGGACTAGCGGTGAACACCGGGGAGCTGTTTTTT. Protein sequence: CASSLGLAVNTGELFF.

The CDR3 reads CSASPGGRNEQFF. The DNA for the CDR3 is TGCAGTGCTAGTCCCGGGGGACGGAATGAGCAGTTCTTC. The chain carries TRBV20-1 and TRBJ2-1, with D possibly TRBD2 on 6 matching bases. CDR3 length: 13 residues. Germline V CDR1 and CDR2: DFQATT, SNEGSKA (reference sequence). The V gene lost 3 bases and the J gene lost 7 bases, with 13 bases spanning the gap.

This clonotype was found a few times. The rearrangement uses TRBV12-3 or TRBV12-4 and TRBJ2-7; D is possibly TRBD1 (6 bases). There are 17 residues in the CDR3. The ends were cut back, 3 bases at V and 3 bases at J, with 21 bases in the middle. CDR3 region: CASSFGITEYRVYEQYF. Here the CDR3 DNA reads TGTGCCAGCAGTTTTGGGATTACAGAGTACAGGGTCTACGAGCAGTACTTC.

This sequence joins TRBV7-8 and TRBJ2-6, with D possibly TRBD1 on 5 matching bases. V shed 2 bases and J shed 1 base, with 12 bases lying between them. CDR1 and CDR2 (germline): SGHVS, FQNEAQ. The CDR3 loop spans 17 amino acids. The CDR3 here is CASSLRGYLSGANVLTF. CDR3 nucleotide sequence: TGTGCCAGCAGCTTAAGGGGTTATCTATCTGGGGCCAACGTCCTGACTTTC.

As to this clonotype: With a much larger clone just one base away, this may be a read error. This chain joins TRBV28 and TRBJ2-5; 8 positions match TRBD2. The CDR3 covers 15 residues. Germline V CDR1 and CDR2: MDHEN, SYDVKM. The CDR3 DNA is TGTGCCAGCAGGGAACTAGCGGTGTCACAAGAGACCCGGTACTTC. Protein: CASRELAVSQETRYF. Variable domain in full (rest from reference TRBV28 and TRBJ2-5): DVKVTQSSRYLVKRTGEKVFLECVQDMDHENMFWYRQDPGLGLRLIYFSYDVKMKEKGDIPEGYSVSREKKERFSLILESASTNQTSMYLCASRELAVSQETRYFGPGTRLLVL.

The V call is TRBV18, the J call TRBJ2-7, with 10 bases identical to TRBD2. The length of the CDR3 is 14 residues. V shed 6 bases and J 2 bases; nucleotides not matched to a gene: 4. Germline V gene data show CDR1 as KGHSH and CDR2 as LQKENI. The CDR3 protein is CASSRTSGPYEQYV. DNA of the CDR3: TGTGCCAGCTCTCGGACTAGCGGCCCCTACGAGCAGTACGTC.

This clonotype was picked up a small number of times. The chain carries TRBV5-1 and TRBJ2-1; D is uncertain. V lost 1 base and J 4 bases, leaving 12 bases between the germline ends. Germline V CDR1 and CDR2: SGHRS, YFSETQ. The CDR3 totals 15 residues. The CDR3 is CASSLTVYKYNEQFF. The CDR3 DNA reads TGCGCCAGCAGCTTGACAGTTTACAAATACAATGAGCAGTTCTTC.

This sequence joins TRBV20-1 and TRBJ2-3; D unresolved. Germline CDR1 DFQATT, CDR2 SNEGSKA (reference sequence). Trimming took 6 bases from V and 6 from J, leaving 19 bases between them. The CDR3 is 14 amino acids. CDR3 amino acids: CSASPPPIWDTQYF. Here the CDR3 DNA reads TGCAGTGCGAGTCCCCCCCCAATCTGGGATACGCAGTATTTT.

V and J are TRBV5-6 and TRBJ1-2, with 10 bases lining up with TRBD1. Germline V gene data show CDR1 as SGHDT and CDR2 as YYEEEE. The V segment lost 9 bases and the J segment 4 bases; nucleotides outside the gene matches: 6. This CDR3 has 13 residues. CDR3 DNA sequence: TGTGCCACCCTCGGACAGGGGGGCTATGGCTACACCTTC. Translated, it gives CATLGQGGYGYTF. Full variable domain (remainder filled in from reference TRBV5-6 and TRBJ1-2): DAGVTQSPTHLIKTRGQQVTLRCSPKSGHDTVSWYQQALGQGPQFIFQYYEEEERQRGNFPDRFSGHQFPNYSSELNVNALLLGDSALYLCATLGQGGYGYTFGSGTRLTVV.